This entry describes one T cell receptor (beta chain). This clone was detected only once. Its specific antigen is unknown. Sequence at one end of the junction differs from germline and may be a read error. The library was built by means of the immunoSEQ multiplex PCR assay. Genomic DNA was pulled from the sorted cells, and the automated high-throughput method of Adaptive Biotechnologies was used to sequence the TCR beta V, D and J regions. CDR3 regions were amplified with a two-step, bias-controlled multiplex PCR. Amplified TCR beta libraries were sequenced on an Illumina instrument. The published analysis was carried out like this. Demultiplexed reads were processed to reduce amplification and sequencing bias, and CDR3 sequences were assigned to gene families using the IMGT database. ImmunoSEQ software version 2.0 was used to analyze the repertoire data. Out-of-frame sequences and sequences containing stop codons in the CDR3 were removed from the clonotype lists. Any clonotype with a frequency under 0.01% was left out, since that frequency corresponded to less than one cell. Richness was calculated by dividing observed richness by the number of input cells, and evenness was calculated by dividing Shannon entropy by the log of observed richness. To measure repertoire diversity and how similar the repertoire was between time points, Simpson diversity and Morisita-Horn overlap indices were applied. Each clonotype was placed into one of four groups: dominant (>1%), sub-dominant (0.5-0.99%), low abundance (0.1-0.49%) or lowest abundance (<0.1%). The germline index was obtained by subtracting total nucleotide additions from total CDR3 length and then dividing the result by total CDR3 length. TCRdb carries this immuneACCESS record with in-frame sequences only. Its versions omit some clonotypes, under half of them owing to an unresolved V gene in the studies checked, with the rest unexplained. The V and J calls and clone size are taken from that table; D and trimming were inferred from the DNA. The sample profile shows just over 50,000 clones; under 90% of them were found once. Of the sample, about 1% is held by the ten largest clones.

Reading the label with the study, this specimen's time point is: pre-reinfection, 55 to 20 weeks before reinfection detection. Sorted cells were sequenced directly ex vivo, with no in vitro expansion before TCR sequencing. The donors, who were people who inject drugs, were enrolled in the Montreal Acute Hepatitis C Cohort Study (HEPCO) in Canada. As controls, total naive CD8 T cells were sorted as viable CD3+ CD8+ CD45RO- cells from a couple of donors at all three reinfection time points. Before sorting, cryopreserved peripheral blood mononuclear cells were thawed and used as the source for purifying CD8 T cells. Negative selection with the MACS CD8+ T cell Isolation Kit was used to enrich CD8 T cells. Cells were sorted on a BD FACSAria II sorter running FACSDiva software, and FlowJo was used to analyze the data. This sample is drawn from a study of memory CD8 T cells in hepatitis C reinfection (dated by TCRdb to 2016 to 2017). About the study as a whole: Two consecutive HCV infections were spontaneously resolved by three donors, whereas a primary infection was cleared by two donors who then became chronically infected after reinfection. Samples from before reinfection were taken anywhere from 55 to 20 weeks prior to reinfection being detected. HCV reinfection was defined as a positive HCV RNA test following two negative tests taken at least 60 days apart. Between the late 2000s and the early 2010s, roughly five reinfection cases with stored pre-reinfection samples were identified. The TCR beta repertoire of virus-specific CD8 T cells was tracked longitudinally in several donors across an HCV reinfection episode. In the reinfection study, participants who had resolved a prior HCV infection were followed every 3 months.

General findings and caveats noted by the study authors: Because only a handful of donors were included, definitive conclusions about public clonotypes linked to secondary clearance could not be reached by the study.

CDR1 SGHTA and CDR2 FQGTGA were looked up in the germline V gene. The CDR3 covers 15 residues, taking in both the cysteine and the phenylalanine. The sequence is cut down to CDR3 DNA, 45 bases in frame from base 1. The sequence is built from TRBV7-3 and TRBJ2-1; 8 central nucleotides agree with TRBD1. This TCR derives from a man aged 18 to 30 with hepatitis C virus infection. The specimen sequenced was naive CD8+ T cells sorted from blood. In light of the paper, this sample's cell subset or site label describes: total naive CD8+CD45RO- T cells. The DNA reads TGTGCCAGCATCTTAACGGGCAGGGGGCTCAATGAGCAGTTCTTC. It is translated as CASILTGRGLNEQFF.